The sequence of this T cell receptor (beta chain) was determined in a study of PD-L1 blockade in urothelial cancer. Study in general: Administration of atezolizumab to patients began in the mid-2010s, at 1,200 mg intravenously every 3 weeks. Among blood samples, the median T cell count was 141,255.

Every PCR received spiked-in synthetic TCR analog templates. Measured with immunoSEQ multiplex PCR; TCRdb has only the in-frame clones, and not every one. This sample has about 88,000 clones; more than 70% occur once, and the top ten carry about 1%. Time point in this sample: pretreatment peripheral blood. Patients were living with locally advanced or metastatic urothelial carcinoma. Here the sequenced sample was PBMCs, taken around atezolizumab (anti-PD-L1) treatment. This receptor was identified in a woman older than 75 with urothelial cancer.

In DNA form, the CDR3 reads TGTGCCAGCAGCTTAGCGCCAGATCAGCCCCAGCATTTT. Its translation: CASSLAPDQPQHF. The chain is built from TRBV7-2 and TRBJ1-5; D not certain. V was clipped by 0 bases and J by 5 bases, with 5 bases between them. The CDR3 length is 13 residues. In germline, CDR1 is SGHTA, CDR2 FQGNSA.